The clone carrying this TCR beta chain was counted between two and nine times. What it binds is unknown. This specimen belongs to a study of T-cell reconstitution after alpha-beta-depleted transplantation in children. This sample's TCRbeta library carried unique molecular identifier barcodes. TCRdb re-called the PCR reads with MiXCR, one entry per CDR3 protein. The sample lists some 350,000 distinct CDR3 sequences, 15% to 20% occurring once. The CDR3 contains 16 residues. Between the trimmed V and J ends, which lost 5 bases and 0 bases, there was a span of 13 bases. Germline CDR1 SGHAT, CDR2 FQNNGV. Study outcomes and limitations: Among T cells one year after transplant, newly produced cells accounted for most counts and diversity. Alpha-beta T cells about two months after transplant reportedly derived from several hundred expanded graft clones.

This specimen consisted of PBMCs, mostly from graft donor cells, obtained 360 days after TCRalphabeta/CD19-depleted stem cell transplant. This receptor was obtained from a male patient aged 2 to 10 who had a stem cell transplant for acute lymphoblastic leukemia, so the T cells may come from the graft donor. The V call is TRBV11-2, the J call TRBJ2-2, with D possibly TRBD1 on 5 matching bases. The CDR3 loop reads CASSPGPYSNTGELFF. In DNA form, the CDR3 reads TGTGCCAGCAGCCCAGGGCCGTATTCGAACACCGGGGAGCTGTTTTTT.